Sequencing of this T cell receptor beta chain was carried out in a study of quantifying T cell responses using KT2 cells. On the study more broadly: cDNA was made from DNase-treated RNA using alpha and beta constant primers. The second PCR ran as a qPCR until a predetermined fluorescence threshold was reached.

Trimming stripped 1 base from V and 4 bases from J, with 11 bases between. This CDR3 region has 15 residues. Germline CDR1 SGHAT, CDR2 FQNNGV. Known numbers of the T cell clone KT2 were added to PBMC. This clonotype was observed a few times. An oligo carrying a UMI was ligated to the cDNA 3' end. An equimolar mix of RC1.1 and RC1.2 primed the beta chain across TRBC1 and TRBC2. From the second PCR onward, TCR alpha and beta chains were processed separately. TCRdb passed the UMI-ligation and nested PCR reads through MiXCR, listing each CDR3 protein once. The data hold over 25,000 distinct CDR3 sequences, with 10% to 13% observed a single time.

The TCR originated in a human donor. The specimen was PBMCs spiked with cells of the T cell clone KT2. This chain uses TRBV11-2 with TRBJ2-1, with a tentative D call TRBD2 (7 bases). Here the CDR3 DNA reads TGTGCCAGCAGCTTAGGGGGGGGCCTATACAATGAGCAGTTCTTC. It encodes CASSLGGGLYNEQFF. Filled out from reference TRBV11-2 and TRBJ2-1, the complete variable domain reads EAGVAQSPRYKIIEKRQSVAFWCNPISGHATLYWYQQILGQGPKLLIQFQNNGVVDDSQLPKDRFSAERLKGVDSTLKIQPAKLEDSAVYLCASSLGGGLYNEQFFGPGTRLTVL.